The TCR beta chain described here comes from a study of blood T cell repertoires in COVID-19. Across the whole study: Sample material is recorded as cDNA or gDNA derived from T cells, B-cell-depleted T cells, or PBMCs.

Per the original data handling: Amplifying reference gene primers gave estimates of nucleated cell counts. Sequencing used immunoSEQ multiplex PCR; TCRdb keeps in-frame clones, though not all of them. The V and J calls and clone size were taken over from that table, and D and trimming were inferred from the DNA. The table lists about 150,000 clones, roughly 90% of them singletons. CDR1 is SGHRS, CDR2 YFSETQ, per germline. This CDR3 contains 15 residues. V lost 4 bases to trimming and J lost 4 bases; unmatched junction nucleotides: 7. What was sequenced was peripheral blood. V gene TRBV5-1 combines with J gene TRBJ1-4; 7 nucleotides align to TRBD1. This clonotype was sampled from a woman aged 50 to 60 with acute or convalescent COVID-19. As DNA, the CDR3 is TGCGCCAGCAGCGATGCGACAGGGAGTAATGAAAAACTGTTTTTT. Translation: CASSDATGSNEKLFF.